This T cell receptor (beta chain) was captured by sequencing in a study of cytomegalovirus exposure and HLA in healthy donors. Study as a whole: According to later analysis, the same platform produced the roughly 120 validation and about 700 first-cohort repertoires.

This CDR3 spans 19 amino acids. CDR1 and CDR2 from the germline V gene are MGHRA and YSYEKL. This clone showed up just once. Its target is unknown. The junction shows a germline mismatch at one end, possibly a read error. Profiled with immunoSEQ multiplex PCR; TCRdb holds only in-frame clones, not every one. The sample has about 58,000 clones; 90% are singletons. Findings of the study overall: Confirmation in vitro established that a few CMV-associated chains were specific for CMV antigens. It was 150 to 200 TCR beta chains that were listed as cytomegalovirus-associated.

The sequencing sample was made of PBMCs. The origin of this receptor is a man younger than 35 in good health and CMV-seronegative. The V call is TRBV4-1, the J call TRBJ1-3; 9 bases are shared with TRBD1. The CDR3 sequence: CASSQGSLGQGVFGNTIYF. The CDR3 region has the DNA TGCGCCAGCAGTCAAGGATCATTGGGACAGGGCGTTTTTGGAAACACCATATATTTT.